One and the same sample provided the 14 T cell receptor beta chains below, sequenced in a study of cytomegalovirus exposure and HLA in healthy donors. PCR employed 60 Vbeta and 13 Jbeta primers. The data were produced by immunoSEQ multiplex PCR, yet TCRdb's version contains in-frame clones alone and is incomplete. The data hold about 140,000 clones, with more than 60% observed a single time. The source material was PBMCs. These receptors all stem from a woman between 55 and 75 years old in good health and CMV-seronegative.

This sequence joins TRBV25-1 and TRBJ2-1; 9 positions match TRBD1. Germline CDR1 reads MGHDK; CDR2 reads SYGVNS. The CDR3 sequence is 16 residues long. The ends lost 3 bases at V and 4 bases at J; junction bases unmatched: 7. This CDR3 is CASSEETGTGYNEQFF. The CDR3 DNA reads TGTGCCAGCAGTGAGGAAACCGGGACAGGGTACAATGAGCAGTTCTTC.

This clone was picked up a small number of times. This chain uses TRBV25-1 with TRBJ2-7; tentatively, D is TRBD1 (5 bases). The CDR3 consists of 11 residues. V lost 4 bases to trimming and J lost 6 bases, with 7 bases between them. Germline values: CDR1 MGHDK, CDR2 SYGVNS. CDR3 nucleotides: TGTGCCAGCAGTGGGGGCCGCGAGCAGTACTTC. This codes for CASSGGREQYF.

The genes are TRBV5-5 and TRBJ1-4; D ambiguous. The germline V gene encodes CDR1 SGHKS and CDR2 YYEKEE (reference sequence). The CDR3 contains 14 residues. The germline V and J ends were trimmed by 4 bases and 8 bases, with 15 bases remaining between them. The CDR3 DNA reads TGTGCCAGCAGCCCTGGAGGGCTGGGGGAAAAACTGTTTTTT. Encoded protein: CASSPGGLGEKLFF.

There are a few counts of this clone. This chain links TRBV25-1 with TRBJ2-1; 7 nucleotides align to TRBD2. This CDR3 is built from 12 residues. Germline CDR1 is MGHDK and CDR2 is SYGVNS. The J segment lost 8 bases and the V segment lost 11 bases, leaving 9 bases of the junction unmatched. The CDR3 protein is CASRGDGYEQFF. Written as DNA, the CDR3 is TGTGCCTCCCGGGGGGACGGGTATGAGCAGTTCTTC.

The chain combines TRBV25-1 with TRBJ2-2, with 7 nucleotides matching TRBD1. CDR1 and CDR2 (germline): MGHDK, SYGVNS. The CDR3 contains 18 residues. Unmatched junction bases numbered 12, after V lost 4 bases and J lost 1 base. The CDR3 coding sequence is TGTGCCAGCAGTGGATATACCCTGGGACAGTGGAACACCGGGGAGCTGTTTTTT. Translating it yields CASSGYTLGQWNTGELFF.

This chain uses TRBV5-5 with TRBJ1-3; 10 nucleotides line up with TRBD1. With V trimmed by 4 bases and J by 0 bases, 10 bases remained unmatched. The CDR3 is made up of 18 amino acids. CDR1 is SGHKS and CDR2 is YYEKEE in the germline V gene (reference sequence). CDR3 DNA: TGTGCCAGCAGCACGGGCGGGACAGGGGCGCTCTCTGGAAACACCATATATTTT. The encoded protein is CASSTGGTGALSGNTIYF.

CDR3 coding DNA: TGCGCCAGCAGCCCTGGAGCGGGGGGGGGAGAGACCCAGTACTTC. This translates into CASSPGAGGGETQYF. The rearrangement links TRBV5-1 to TRBJ2-5; 10 bases fit TRBD2. After removal of 4 bases from V and 4 bases from J, the junction contained 7 bases not matched to a gene. The CDR3 loop spans 15 amino acids. Germline CDR1 and CDR2: SGHRS and YFSETQ.

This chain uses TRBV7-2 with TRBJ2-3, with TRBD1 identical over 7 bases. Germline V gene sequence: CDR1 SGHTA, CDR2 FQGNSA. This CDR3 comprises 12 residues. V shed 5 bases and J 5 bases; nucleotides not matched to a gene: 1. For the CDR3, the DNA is TGTGCCAGCAGCCGACAGGGAGATACGCAGTATTTT. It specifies CASSRQGDTQYF.

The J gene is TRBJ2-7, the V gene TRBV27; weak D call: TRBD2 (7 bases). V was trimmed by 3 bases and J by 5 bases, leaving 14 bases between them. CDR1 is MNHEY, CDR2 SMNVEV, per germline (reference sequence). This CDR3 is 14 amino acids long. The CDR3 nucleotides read TGTGCCAGCAGTTTTAGGGGGAGGGGCGACGAGCAGTACTTC. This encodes CASSFRGRGDEQYF.

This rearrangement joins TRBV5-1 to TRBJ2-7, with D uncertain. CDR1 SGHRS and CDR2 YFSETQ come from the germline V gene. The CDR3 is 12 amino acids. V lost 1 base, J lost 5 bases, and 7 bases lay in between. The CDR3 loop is CASSLLADEQYF. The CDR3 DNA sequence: TGCGCCAGCAGCTTGTTGGCAGACGAGCAGTACTTC.

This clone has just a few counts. The CDR3 here is CATQTGLNTGELFF. CDR3 sequence (DNA): TGTGCCACTCAGACAGGATTGAACACCGGGGAGCTGTTTTTT. The chain uses TRBV15 and TRBJ2-2; D is possibly TRBD1 (6 bases). The V gene lost 9 bases and the J gene lost 1 base, with 12 bases spanning the gap. This CDR3 has 14 amino acids. Germline V CDR1 and CDR2: LNHNV, YYDKDF (reference sequence).

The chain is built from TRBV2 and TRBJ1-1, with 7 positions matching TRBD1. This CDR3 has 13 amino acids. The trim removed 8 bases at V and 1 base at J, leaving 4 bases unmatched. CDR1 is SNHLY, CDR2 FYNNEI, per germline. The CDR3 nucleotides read TGTGCCAGCGGGGGACAGCCGAACACTGAAGCTTTCTTT. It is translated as CASGGQPNTEAFF. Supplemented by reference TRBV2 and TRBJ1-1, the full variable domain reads EPEVTQTPSHQVTQMGQEVILRCVPISNHLYFYWYRQILGQKVEFLVSFYNNEISEKSEIFDDQFSVERPDGSNFTLKIRSTKLEDSAMYFCASGGQPNTEAFFGQGTRLTVV.

CDR3 amino acids: CASSPGLATFYEQYF. CDR3 nucleotide sequence: TGTGCCAGCAGTCCGGGACTAGCGACTTTCTACGAGCAGTACTTC. The V call is TRBV27, the J call TRBJ2-7; the match to TRBD2 covers 10 bases. The germline V gene encodes CDR1 MNHEY and CDR2 SMNVEV (reference sequence). Trimming cost V 5 bases and J 3 bases; bases outside gene matches: 7. CDR3 length: 15 residues.

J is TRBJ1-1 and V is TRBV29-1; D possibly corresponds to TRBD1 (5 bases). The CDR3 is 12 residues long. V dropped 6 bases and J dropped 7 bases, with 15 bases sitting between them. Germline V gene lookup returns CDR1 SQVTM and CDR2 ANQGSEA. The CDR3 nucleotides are TGCAGCGTGGAGGGGCAGGGTAATGAAGCTTTCTTT. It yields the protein CSVEGQGNEAFF.